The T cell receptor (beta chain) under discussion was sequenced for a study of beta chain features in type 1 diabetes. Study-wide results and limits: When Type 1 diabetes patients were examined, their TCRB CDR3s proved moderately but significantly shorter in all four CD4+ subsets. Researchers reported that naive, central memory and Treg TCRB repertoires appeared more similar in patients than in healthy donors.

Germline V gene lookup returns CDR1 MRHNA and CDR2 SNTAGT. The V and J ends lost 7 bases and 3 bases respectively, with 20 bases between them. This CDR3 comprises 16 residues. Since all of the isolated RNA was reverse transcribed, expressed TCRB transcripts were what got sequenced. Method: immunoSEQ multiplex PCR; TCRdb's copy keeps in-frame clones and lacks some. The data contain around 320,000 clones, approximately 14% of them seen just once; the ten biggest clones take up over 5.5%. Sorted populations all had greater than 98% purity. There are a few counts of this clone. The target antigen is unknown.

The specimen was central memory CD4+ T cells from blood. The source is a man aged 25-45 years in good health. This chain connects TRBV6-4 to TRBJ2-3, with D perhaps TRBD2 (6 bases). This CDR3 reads CASTHKGTGETDTQYF. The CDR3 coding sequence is TGTGCCAGCACCCACAAAGGGACGGGGGAGACAGATACGCAGTATTTT.